The sequence of this T cell receptor beta chain was determined in a study of T cells in Graves' hyperthyroidism and ophthalmopathy. Study-wide findings and caveats: Classification by a 13 V-J model distinguished ophthalmopathy from stable hyperthyroidism.

TCR beta CDR3 sequences were amplified from RNA transcripts. In the first-round RT-PCR of the TCR CDR3, the HTBI primer set was used. TCRdb recomputed calls from the multiplex PCR reads with MiXCR, one row per CDR3 protein. The repertoire holds about 300,000 distinct CDR3 sequences, roughly 19% seen once, with about two fifths in the top ten. Not enrolled were patients with uncontrolled infection, other autoimmune disease, pregnancy or lactation. This clonotype has more than one count but fewer than ten. Antigen: not known. This receptor was identified in a man aged 45-65 years with Graves' ophthalmopathy. Sequences were obtained from blood.

The CDR3 loop reads CASSTRDRPSYEQYF. The CDR3 nucleotides are TGTGCCAGCAGTACCCGGGACAGGCCTTCCTACGAGCAGTACTTC. This rearrangement joins TRBV6-8 to TRBJ2-7; TRBD1 aligns across 8 bases. V trimming: 5 bases; J trimming: 1 base; junction bases outside the gene matches: 7. The V gene's germline CDR1 is MNHGY and CDR2 SAAAGT. CDR3 length: 15 residues.